One sample yielded the 5 T cell receptor beta chains listed below, sequenced in a study of breast tumors, draining lymph nodes, adjacent tissues. TCRdb reprocessed the multiplex PCR reads with MiXCR, giving one entry per CDR3 protein. The data show around 17,000 distinct CDR3 sequences, with just under 45% seen just once and about an eighth held by the top ten. The sequenced material came from tumor-adjacent breast tissue. All receptors derive from a female donor with breast cancer. Some clones in this sample may be carry-over from other donors' samples.

V gene TRBV7-2 combines with J gene TRBJ2-7; 11 nucleotides line up with TRBD2. The germline V gene has CDR1 SGHTA and CDR2 FQGNSA. The length of the CDR3 is 14 residues. The junction had 2 bases not matched to a gene; V was cut back by 4 bases and J by 3 bases. CDR3 nucleotides: TGTGCCAGCAGCTCGGGGACTAGCGGCTACGAGCAGTACTTC. Protein: CASSSGTSGYEQYF.

The CDR3 DNA follows: TGCGCCAGCAAACCTAGGGACGGGGGGGGCACAGATACGCAGTATTTT. This codes for CASKPRDGGGTDTQYF. The chain combines TRBV5-1 with TRBJ2-3; TRBD2 agrees at 8 bases. Germline V CDR1 and CDR2: SGHRS, YFSETQ. The CDR3 covers 16 residues. Losses at the gene ends were 6 bases for V and 1 base for J; bases not matched to a gene: 10.

J is TRBJ2-7 and V is TRBV12-3 or TRBV12-4; TRBD2 agrees at 9 bases. V shed 5 bases and J 3 bases; nucleotides not matched to a gene: 5. The CDR3 loop spans 14 amino acids. The chain's CDR3 is CASSPTSGNYEQYF. Here the CDR3 DNA reads TGTGCCAGCAGTCCGACTAGCGGAAACTACGAGCAGTACTTC.

The rearrangement uses TRBV28 and TRBJ1-6; tentatively, D is TRBD1 (6 bases). The CDR3 contains 15 residues. V shed 3 bases and J shed 12 bases, with 18 bases lying between them. CDR1 is MDHEN, CDR2 SYDVKM, per germline. CDR3 sequence reads: CASSFTGQSWRPLHF. The CDR3 coding sequence is TGTGCCAGCAGTTTTACAGGGCAGTCCTGGCGACCCCTCCACTTT. The variable domain in full, completed from reference TRBV28 and TRBJ1-6, reads DVKVTQSSRYLVKRTGEKVFLECVQDMDHENMFWYRQDPGLGLRLIYFSYDVKMKEKGDIPEGYSVSREKKERFSLILESASTNQTSMYLCASSFTGQSWRPLHFGNGTRLTVT.

The chain combines TRBV7-3 with TRBJ2-5; 11 bases are a match to TRBD2. V gave up 2 bases and J gave up 5 bases; unmatched junction bases: 16. Germline V CDR1 and CDR2: SGHTA, FQGTGA. The CDR3 contains 19 residues. CDR3 sequence reads: CASSLVPHLAGGQGETQYF. The CDR3 DNA follows: TGTGCCAGCAGCTTAGTTCCCCACCTAGCGGGAGGTCAGGGGGAGACCCAGTACTTC.